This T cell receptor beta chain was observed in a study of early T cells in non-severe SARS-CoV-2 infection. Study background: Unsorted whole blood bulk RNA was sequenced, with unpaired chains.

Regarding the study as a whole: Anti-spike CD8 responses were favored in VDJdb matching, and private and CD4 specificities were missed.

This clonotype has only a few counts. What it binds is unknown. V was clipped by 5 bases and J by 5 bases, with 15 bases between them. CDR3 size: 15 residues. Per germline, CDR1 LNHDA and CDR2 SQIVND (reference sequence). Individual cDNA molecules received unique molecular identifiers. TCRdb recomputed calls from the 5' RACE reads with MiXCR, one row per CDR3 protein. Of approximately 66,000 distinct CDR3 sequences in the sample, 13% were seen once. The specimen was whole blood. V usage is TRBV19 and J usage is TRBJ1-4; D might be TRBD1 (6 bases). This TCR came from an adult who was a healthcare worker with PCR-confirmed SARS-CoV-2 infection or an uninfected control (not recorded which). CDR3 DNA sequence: TGTGCCAGTAGTGGGGCCGGACAGACGAATGAAAAACTGTTTTTT. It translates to CASSGAGQTNEKLFF.